The TCR beta chain under discussion was sequenced for a study of shared clonotypes between healthy human individuals. Study-wide points: Specimens sampled were limited to blood, with tissue repertoires likely differing. For sorted subsets, rarefaction showed incomplete sequencing despite large depth. Lower generation probabilities were found for non-shared clonotypes than for those shared by all four donors.

As regards this clone: Its target is unknown.

The CDR3 contains 14 residues. The germline V and J ends were trimmed by 4 bases and 2 bases, with 11 bases remaining between them. Germline V gene sequence: CDR1 ENHRY, CDR2 SYGVKD. Terminally differentiated effector memory CD45RA+ cells were excluded by CCR7 positive selection of CD45RO-negative cells. In the source study's methods: Filtering of immunoSEQ junctional sequences could not match full-length read filtering. The repertoire was sequenced with immunoSEQ multiplex PCR; TCRdb's copy has only in-frame clones and lacks some. The V and J calls and clone size come from that table; D and trimming were worked out from the DNA. The table has around 2.1 million clones, approximately 94% seen once.

This chain links TRBV10-3 with TRBJ2-5; perhaps TRBD2 as D (5 bases). The sample comprised naive CD8+ T cells from PBMCs. The clonotype comes from a young man in good health. Some clones in this sample may be carry-over from other donors' samples. This chain's CDR3 is CAISGVGIQETQYF. CDR3 sequence (DNA): TGTGCCATCAGTGGGGTCGGGATTCAAGAGACCCAGTACTTC.